This TCR beta chain was sequenced for a study of blood T cells in healthy people across ages. On this clonotype itself: Its antigen remains unidentified.

Combining a sample-barcoded 5' primer with a J-beta primer mix, a second PCR ran for 7 to 11 cycles. Each CDR3 protein is one row after TCRdb ran MiXCR on the 5' RACE reads. The table shows about 1.8 million distinct CDR3 sequences, with roughly 52% occurring only once. The V and J ends lost 4 bases and 6 bases, in that order; junction bases with no gene match: 11. Germline V gene data show CDR1 as MDHEN and CDR2 as SYDVKM. CDR3 length equals 16 residues. The study's findings and limits: A conclusive naive versus antigen-experienced comparison was prevented by the unsorted PBMCs.

The chain carries TRBV28 and TRBJ2-3; TRBD1 matches 9 bases. Sequencing was carried out using blood. The TCR originated in a woman aged 35 to 49 in good health. The CDR3 loop is CASSSSWGQGRDTQYF. The CDR3 DNA reads as TGTGCCAGCAGTTCCTCGTGGGGACAGGGCAGGGATACGCAGTATTTT.